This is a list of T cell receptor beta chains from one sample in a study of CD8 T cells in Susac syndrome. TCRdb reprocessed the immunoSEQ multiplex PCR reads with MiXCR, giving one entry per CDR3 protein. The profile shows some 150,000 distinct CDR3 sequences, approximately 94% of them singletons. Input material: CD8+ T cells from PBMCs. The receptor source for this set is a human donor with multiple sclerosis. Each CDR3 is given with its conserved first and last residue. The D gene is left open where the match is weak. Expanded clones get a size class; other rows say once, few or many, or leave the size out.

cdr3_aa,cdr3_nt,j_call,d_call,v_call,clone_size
CASSPGQPNSPLHF,TGTGCCAGCAGCCCGGGACAGCCAAATTCACCCCTCCACTTT,TRBJ1-6,TRBD1,TRBV7-9,.
CASSEWGNSGGLLGNEQFF,TGTGCCAGCAGTGAATGGGGGAATAGCGGGGGCCTCTTGGGAAATGAGCAGTTCTTC,TRBJ2-1,TRBD2,TRBV25-1,.
CASSQERSAPTEAFF,TGTGCCAGCAGCCAAGAAAGGTCAGCACCCACTGAAGCTTTCTTT,TRBJ1-1,.,TRBV3-1,.
CSEERGGYGYTF,TGCAGTGAAGAGAGGGGCGGCTATGGCTACACCTTC,TRBJ1-2,.,TRBV20-1,.
CASSLSLFEEEQYF,TGTGCCAGCAGTTTAAGTCTCTTCGAGGAAGAGCAGTACTTC,TRBJ2-7,.,TRBV27,.
CATRKGVNSGNTIYF,TGTGCCACCAGAAAAGGCGTCAACTCTGGAAACACCATATATTTT,TRBJ1-3,.,TRBV15,.
CASSHLAGGSYNEQFF,TGTGCCAGCAGCCACTTAGCAGGGGGCTCCTACAATGAGCAGTTCTTC,TRBJ2-1,TRBD1,TRBV11-2,.
CAWSIRQGAYEQYF,TGTGCCTGGAGTATCCGACAGGGGGCCTACGAGCAGTACTTC,TRBJ2-7,TRBD1,TRBV30,once
CASSEGTGHYNEQFF,TGTGCCAGCAGCGAGGGGACAGGTCATTACAATGAGCAGTTCTTC,TRBJ2-1,TRBD1,TRBV5-6,.
CASSLNPTPNSNQPQHF,TGTGCCAGCAGCCTTAACCCGACACCGAATAGCAATCAGCCCCAGCATTTT,TRBJ1-5,.,TRBV7-8,.
CASSRPTVTPSTDTQYF,TGTGCCAGCAGCCGCCCGACGGTGACGCCTAGCACAGATACGCAGTATTTT,TRBJ2-3,.,TRBV3-1,.
CASSDRGGTDTQYF,TGTGCCAGCAGTGACAGGGGTGGCACAGATACGCAGTATTTT,TRBJ2-3,.,TRBV6-4,.
CASSTQGVTDTQYF,TGTGCCAGCAGTACACAAGGGGTTACAGATACGCAGTATTTT,TRBJ2-3,.,TRBV27,.
CSVEVGDTYGYTF,TGCAGCGTTGAGGTAGGGGACACCTATGGCTACACCTTC,TRBJ1-2,.,TRBV29-1,.
CSADLLRGRGDTQYF,TGCAGTGCCGACTTGCTCAGGGGGCGGGGAGATACGCAGTATTTT,TRBJ2-3,TRBD1,TRBV20-1,.
CASSLADTGELFF,TGTGCCAGCAGCTTAGCTGACACCGGGGAGCTGTTTTTT,TRBJ2-2,.,TRBV7-8,.
CASSLGGGGVHF,TGTGCCAGCAGCTTAGGAGGAGGGGGAGTCCACTTT,TRBJ1-6,.,TRBV7-9,.
CASSPSGGLYEQYF,TGTGCCAGCAGCCCCAGCGGGGGACTATACGAGCAGTACTTC,TRBJ2-7,TRBD2,TRBV27,once
CASSDAAISSYEQYF,TGTGCCAGCAGTGATGCGGCGATTAGCTCCTACGAGCAGTACTTC,TRBJ2-7,.,TRBV2,.
CASSPGKGLGQPQHF,TGTGCCAGCAGCCCGGGGAAGGGCTTGGGTCAGCCCCAGCATTTT,TRBJ1-5,.,TRBV9,once
CASSEGTVGQETQYF,TGTGCCAGCAGTGAAGGCACAGTGGGACAAGAGACCCAGTACTTC,TRBJ2-5,.,TRBV6-1,.
CASSLDGSYEQYF,TGTGCCAGCAGCCTTGATGGCTCCTACGAGCAGTACTTC,TRBJ2-7,.,TRBV3-1,once
CSVGGSYEQYF,TGCAGCGTGGGGGGCTCCTACGAGCAGTACTTC,TRBJ2-7,.,TRBV29-1,.
CASSATGAPYGYTF,TGTGCCAGCAGCGCCACAGGTGCCCCTTATGGCTACACCTTC,TRBJ1-2,.,TRBV12-3/TRBV12-4,.
CASSFSLDTSLNEKLFF,TGTGCCAGCAGCTTTTCCCTCGACACTAGCCTTAATGAAAAACTGTTTTTT,TRBJ1-4,.,TRBV7-2,once
CSVVEREQFF,TGCAGCGTTGTTGAGAGGGAGCAGTTCTTC,TRBJ2-1,.,TRBV29-1,.
CASSPLVAYTDTQYF,TGTGCCAGCAGTCCACTGGTGGCGTACACAGATACGCAGTATTTT,TRBJ2-3,.,TRBV6-2/TRBV6-3,.
CASSQSPGRRSGANVLTF,TGCGCCAGCAGCCAATCGCCGGGACGCCGCTCTGGGGCCAACGTCCTGACTTTC,TRBJ2-6,.,TRBV4-1,.
CAWSVPDRLRSYNEQFF,TGTGCCTGGAGTGTACCGGACAGACTACGCTCCTACAATGAGCAGTTCTTC,TRBJ2-1,.,TRBV30,once
CASGIWTEYNQPQHF,TGTGCTAGTGGTATCTGGACAGAATACAATCAGCCCCAGCATTTT,TRBJ1-5,.,TRBV12-5,.
CSARGTASGKGSYEQYF,TGCAGCGCCCGCGGGACAGCCAGTGGGAAGGGCTCCTACGAGCAGTACTTC,TRBJ2-7,.,TRBV29-1,.
CASSEDRGSGHTQYF,TGTGCCAGCAGCGAGGACAGGGGATCAGGACATACGCAGTATTTT,TRBJ2-3,TRBD1,TRBV6-2/TRBV6-3,.
CASMAPSRSKLFF,TGTGCCAGTATGGCGCCATCACGGTCAAAACTGTTTTTT,TRBJ1-4,.,TRBV19,.
CASSSYRQGASGYTF,TGTGCCAGCAGTTCCTACCGACAGGGGGCGAGTGGCTACACCTTC,TRBJ1-2,TRBD1,TRBV28,.
CASSASGTNQPQHF,TGTGCCAGCAGCGCGTCGGGAACCAATCAGCCCCAGCATTTT,TRBJ1-5,.,TRBV7-8,.
CASSLAGPAEQFF,TGTGCCAGCAGCCTAGCGGGGCCTGCTGAGCAGTTCTTC,TRBJ2-1,TRBD2,TRBV14,.
CASSLAPELFF,TGTGCCAGCAGCTTAGCGCCCGAGCTGTTTTTT,TRBJ2-2,.,TRBV7-9,.
CSARERGAGELFF,TGCAGTGCTAGAGAACGGGGGGCCGGGGAGCTGTTTTTT,TRBJ2-2,TRBD2,TRBV20-1,.
CASSLARDRRNSPLHF,TGTGCCAGCAGCTTGGCCCGGGACAGGCGGAATTCACCCCTCCACTTT,TRBJ1-6,TRBD1,TRBV5-6,.
CASSQQGRGTDTQYF,TGTGCCAGCAGCCAACAGGGGCGGGGCACAGATACGCAGTATTTT,TRBJ2-3,TRBD1,TRBV7-9,.
CASSYERGQYNEQFF,TGTGCCAGCAGTTACGAGAGGGGGCAGTACAATGAGCAGTTCTTC,TRBJ2-1,TRBD1,TRBV6-6,.
CASSTGANTDTQYF,TGTGCCAGTTCAACCGGGGCCAACACAGATACGCAGTATTTT,TRBJ2-3,.,TRBV19,.
CASTRTGIYEQYF,TGTGCCAGCACGAGGACAGGGATCTACGAGCAGTACTTC,TRBJ2-7,TRBD1,TRBV7-9,.
CASSLTSGGYTEAFF,TGTGCCAGCAGCTTGACCTCGGGGGGATACACTGAAGCTTTCTTT,TRBJ1-1,.,TRBV6-6,.
CASSLVGQTEAFF,TGTGCCAGCAGCTTAGTGGGACAGACTGAAGCTTTCTTT,TRBJ1-1,TRBD1,TRBV7-9,.
CASTASSYEQYF,TGTGCCAGCACCGCGAGCTCCTACGAGCAGTACTTC,TRBJ2-7,.,TRBV12-3/TRBV12-4,few
CASSYGGAGYTF,TGTGCCAGCAGTTACGGGGGGGCGGGCTACACCTTC,TRBJ1-2,.,TRBV6-5,.
CASSGVGGTDTQYF,TGTGCCAGCAGCGGGGTCGGGGGCACAGATACGCAGTATTTT,TRBJ2-3,.,TRBV9,.
CASSTIAGGGADTQYF,TGTGCCAGCAGCACCATAGCGGGGGGCGGTGCAGATACGCAGTATTTT,TRBJ2-3,TRBD2,TRBV7-3,.
CASSLVATGAYEQYF,TGTGCCAGCAGTTTAGTAGCCACGGGGGCCTACGAGCAGTACTTC,TRBJ2-7,.,TRBV27,.
CASSLVAGKYNEQFF,TGTGCCAGCAGCTTAGTAGCGGGGAAGTACAATGAGCAGTTCTTC,TRBJ2-1,TRBD2,TRBV7-2,once
CASSPAGSSREQFF,TGTGCCAGCAGCCCCGCAGGGTCATCGCGTGAGCAGTTCTTC,TRBJ2-1,.,TRBV9,.
CASSLRTGGHEQYF,TGTGCCAGCAGTCTCCGGACAGGGGGCCACGAGCAGTACTTC,TRBJ2-7,TRBD1,TRBV27,.
CASSLGAGHNSPLHF,TGTGCCAGCAGCTTAGGGGCAGGACACAATTCACCCCTCCACTTT,TRBJ1-6,.,TRBV13,.